Ten or more counts support the clone carrying this T cell receptor (beta chain). Its specificity is not known. Breast cancer patients provided tissue from their axillary draining lymph nodes. CDR3 length equals 13 residues. Per the germline V gene, CDR1 is ENHRY and CDR2 is SYGVKD. V was shortened by 8 bases and J by 0 bases, with 8 bases between the two germline ends. TCRdb reanalysed the multiplex PCR reads using MiXCR and keeps one entry per CDR3 protein. The profile covers 170,000 or so distinct CDR3 sequences, with roughly a third appearing a single time and about 4% taken by the ten largest. These data come from a study of breast tumors, draining lymph nodes, adjacent tissues. Study outcomes and limitations: Tumor repertoires ranked between lymph nodes and nontumor tissue in diversity, with V and J gene preferences.

Specimen: axillary lymph node tissue. This receptor was identified in a female donor with breast cancer. Some clones in this sample may be carry-over from other donors' samples. The chain links TRBV10-3 to TRBJ1-5; no firm D call. The chain's CDR3 is CAIGLDSNQPQHF. The CDR3 DNA is TGTGCCATCGGTCTTGATAGCAATCAGCCCCAGCATTTT.